Each of the 9 T cell receptor beta chains below was sequenced from the same sample in a study of CXCR3-negative and CXCR3-positive naive CD8 T cells. Findings and caveats of the study: Naive cells with CXCR3 showed TRB CDR3s that were more hydrophobic than those in CXCR3-negative naive cells.

No antigen is known for these receptors. 5' RACE with UMI labels generated the TRB cDNA libraries. One entry per CDR3 protein, without DNA, is what TCRdb gives after re-calling the 5' RACE reads. The sample includes about 60,000 distinct CDR3 sequences. The sequenced sample was naive CXCR3+ CD8+ T cells from blood. The subset here: CD45RO-CCR7+CD27+CD95- naive CD8+ T cells expressing CXCR3 (TNR3+). The receptors come from a human donor in good health. Some clones in this sample may be carry-over from other donors' samples.

The chain combines TRBV29-1 with TRBJ2-1; TCRdb's assignment of TRBD1 cannot be checked, as there is no DNA. There are 14 residues in the CDR3. The germline CDR1 and CDR2 sequences are SQVTM and ANQGSEA. CDR3 amino acids: CSVESQGEYNEQFF.

The chain has TRBV11-2 and TRBJ2-7; TCRdb proposes TRBD1, but this gene call is untestable without DNA. The CDR3 contains 14 residues. Germline CDR1 is SGHAT and CDR2 is FQNNGV. The CDR3: CASSSGAGLYEQYF.

The chain employs TRBV27 and TRBJ1-5; the D call of TRBD1 rests on TCRdb alone, since no DNA is present to check it. In germline, CDR1 is MNHEY, CDR2 SMNVEV (reference sequence). CDR3 length: 15 amino acids. This CDR3 is CATSGATGGNQPQHF.

This chain joins TRBV10-3 and TRBJ2-7. CDR1 and CDR2 from the germline V gene are ENHRY and SYGVKD. The CDR3 totals 13 residues. The CDR3 loop is CAIEDRGSHEQYF.

This rearrangement joins TRBV9 to TRBJ2-3. The CDR3 covers 12 residues. From germline, CDR1 is SGDLS and CDR2 YYNGEE. The chain's CDR3 is CASGKSTDTQYF.

The chain employs TRBV21-1 and TRBJ1-5; TCRdb's D call of TRBD1 is untestable without DNA. TRBV21-1 is a recognized pseudogene. The length of the CDR3 is 13 residues. The CDR3 sequence is CASSKGGDQPQHF.

The chain joins TRBV9 to TRBJ1-4; TCRdb outputs TRBD1, but without DNA this stays unchecked. Per germline, CDR1 SGDLS and CDR2 YYNGEE. This CDR3 is 16 amino acids long. The CDR3 protein is CASSPRQGGTNEKLFF.

The chain employs TRBV21-1 and TRBJ1-2; as DNA is missing, the TRBD1 call by TCRdb cannot be tested. TRBV21-1 is tagged as a pseudogene. The CDR3 contains 15 residues. CDR3 region: CASSIGQRPFYGYTF.

V gene TRBV27 combines with J gene TRBJ1-6. Germline CDR1 reads MNHEY; CDR2 reads SMNVEV (reference sequence). This CDR3 has 18 amino acids. CDR3 protein: CASSFGPPGGSYNSPLHF.